This T cell receptor (beta chain) is from a study of blood T cell repertoires in COVID-19. Study-wide context: COVID-19 samples collected from the United States, Italy and Spain covered acute and convalescent phases. The cDNA or gDNA used as material had been derived from T cells, B-cell-depleted T cells, or PBMCs.

In the source study's methods: It was from reference gene primer amplification that nucleated cell counts were estimated. TCRdb's table, derived via immunoSEQ multiplex PCR, lists solely in-frame clones and lacks some. V and J calls and clone size follow that table, whereas D and trimming were derived from the DNA. The sample holds 200,000 to 300,000 clones; about 85% are singletons and the top ten take 4.2%. This clone is a singleton in its sample. Germline V CDR1 and CDR2: SNHLY, FYNNEI. Deletions cut 3 bases from V and 7 bases from J, with 10 bases between. The CDR3 runs 13 residues. The chain joins TRBV2 to TRBJ1-5, with D tentatively TRBD1 (6 bases). Sequencing was done on a sample of peripheral blood. The TCR originated in a man between 60 and 70 years old with acute or convalescent COVID-19. The CDR3 spells CASSDTGYQPQHF. In DNA form, the CDR3 reads TGTGCCAGCAGTGATACAGGGTACCAGCCCCAGCATTTT.